The TCR beta chain under discussion was sequenced for a study of immune heterogeneity within non-small cell lung tumors (dated by TCRdb to the late 2010s). Looking at the study overall: Histology comprised several squamous cell carcinomas, approximately nine non-squamous carcinomas and 1 tumor not otherwise specified. Whole-exome sequencing, RNA-seq and TCR beta repertoire sequencing were combined for multiple spatially distinct regions from each NSCLC tumor so that intratumoral immune heterogeneity could be examined. Transcriptome data were available for just 44 loci from about twelve patients, whereas TCR repertoire analysis spanned approximately 57 tumor loci from some 16 patients. Neoantigen binding to each patient's HLA alleles was predicted with netMHCpan-3.0 for mutant peptides of 8 to 11 amino acids.

Genomic DNA was extracted from bulk tumor tissue and used as the TCR template, and approximately 620 ng gDNA was amplified per sample. During surgery, multiple biopsies were taken from each primary tumor and placed as far apart as possible within the tumor mass. The study cohort was described as untreated and was composed of newly diagnosed NSCLC cases undergoing curative surgery. The donor group was made up of roughly 15 newly diagnosed non-small cell lung cancer patients undergoing surgery with curative intent. A couple of independent pathologists reviewed the resected tumor masses. Only DNA and RNA samples of high quality went on to sequencing. About this clonotype: The antigen it recognizes is unknown. This clone may be a read error of a much larger clone one base away.

The full study reports these points: Within a given patient, the same dominant CDR3B clonotypes showed up repeatedly across loci, although different tumor locations also carried unique high-frequency clones. Local tumor mutational burden and local T-cell repertoire clonality had a statistically significant but moderate positive correlation (R about 0.3). High-frequency TCR beta clonotypes were largely distinct between individual patients.

Its CDR3 holds 15 amino acids, cysteine through phenylalanine. Just CDR3 DNA is preserved here, 45 bases in frame from base 1. CDR1 and CDR2 (ENHRY, SYGVKD) derive from the germline V gene. Trimming takes 6 bases off V and 2 bases off J; junction bases not matched to a gene: 5. A multiplex PCR system amplified the TCR beta CDR3 region, with a first 10-cycle round using 32 V-gene forward and 13 J-gene reverse primers. The first PCR round used a QIAGEN Multiplex PCR Kit, and the primer sequences were filed in Chinese patent CN105087789A. Illumina universal primers were added in a second PCR round performed with the Phusion High-Fidelity PCR Kit. Paired-end sequencing of TCR libraries was carried out on the Illumina HiSeq X Ten platform at a read length of 151 bp. On the study's bioinformatics: Cutadapt was used to discard reads without multiplex PCR primers, PEAR merged the read pairs, and MiXCR with default settings called the CDR3 regions. Shannon entropy measured repertoire diversity, and clonality was calculated as one minus the Shannon entropy divided by the ln of the count of productive unique sequences. Clonotypes at a frequency of at least 0.5% were defined as dominant or high-frequency T-cell clones. The public sequencing data were trimmed at Q25 with fastp and processed into clonotypes with MiXCR by TCRdb, which kept only in-frame beta chains. Rows with a matching CDR3 protein are joined into one entry that keeps the most common DNA and genes. These V and J calls rely on TCRdb rather than the paper's analysis. In all, the sample holds tens of thousands of distinct CDR3 sequences, and less than 35% of those were seen once. The ten largest clones capture under 5% of the sample.

Sequenced sample: lung tumor tissue. The receptor's source is a man aged 35-49 years with non-small cell lung cancer. Here the chain combines TRBV10-3 and TRBJ2-7; 12 bases in the junction line up with TRBD2. The nucleotide sequence reads as follows: TGTGCCATCAGCCGGACTAGCGGGATGGCCTACGAGCAGTACTTC. This encodes CAISRTSGMAYEQYF.